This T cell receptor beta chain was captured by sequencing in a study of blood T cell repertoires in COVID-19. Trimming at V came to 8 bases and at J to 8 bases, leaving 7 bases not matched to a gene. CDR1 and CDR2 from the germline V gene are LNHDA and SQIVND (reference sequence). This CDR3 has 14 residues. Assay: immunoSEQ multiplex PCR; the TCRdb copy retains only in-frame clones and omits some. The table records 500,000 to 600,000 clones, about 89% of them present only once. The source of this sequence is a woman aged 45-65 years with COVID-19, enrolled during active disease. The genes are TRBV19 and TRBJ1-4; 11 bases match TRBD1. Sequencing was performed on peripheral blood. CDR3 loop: CASSTGQGEEKLFF. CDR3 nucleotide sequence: TGTGCCAGTTCGACGGGACAGGGGGAAGAAAAACTGTTTTTT.